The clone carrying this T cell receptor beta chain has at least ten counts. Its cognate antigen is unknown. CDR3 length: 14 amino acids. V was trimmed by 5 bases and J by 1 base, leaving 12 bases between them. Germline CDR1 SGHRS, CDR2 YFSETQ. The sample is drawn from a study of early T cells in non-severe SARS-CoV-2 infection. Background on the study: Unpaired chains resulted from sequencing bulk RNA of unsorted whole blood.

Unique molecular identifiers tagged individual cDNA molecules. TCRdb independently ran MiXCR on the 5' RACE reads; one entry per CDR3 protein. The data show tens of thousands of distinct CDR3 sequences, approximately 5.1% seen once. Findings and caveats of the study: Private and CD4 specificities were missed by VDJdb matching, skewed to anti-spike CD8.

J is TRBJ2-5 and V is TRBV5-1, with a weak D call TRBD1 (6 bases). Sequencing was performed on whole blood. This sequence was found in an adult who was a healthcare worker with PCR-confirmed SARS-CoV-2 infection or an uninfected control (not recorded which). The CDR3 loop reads CASRPDSVQETQYF. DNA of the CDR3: TGCGCCAGCAGACCGGACAGTGTCCAAGAGACCCAGTACTTC.